The clone carrying this T cell receptor beta chain was seen repeatedly, ten times or more. As yet, its antigen is unknown. The entry originates in a study of shared clonotypes between healthy human individuals. About the research overall: Donors consisted of two women and a few men between 18 and 49. Overall study results and limits: Having only a few donors restricted how much genetic and exposure-history diversity was captured. Measured sharing among donors was expected to vary with sequencing depth.

Sequenced by immunoSEQ multiplex PCR; TCRdb stores in-frame clones only, minus some. The table has 780,000 or so clones, about two thirds seen once. The CDR3 length is 18 residues. From germline, CDR1 is SGHRS and CDR2 YFSETQ. V lost 2 bases to trimming and J lost 5 bases; unmatched junction nucleotides: 13. Sequencing was done on a sample of memory CD4+ T cells sorted from blood. Subset noted: CD45RA-negative fraction. This TCR came from a woman aged 25 to 39 in good health. This chain uses TRBV5-1 with TRBJ2-1, with 10 nucleotides matching TRBD2. CDR3 sequence reads: CASSLISLSSGGNNEQFF. In DNA, the CDR3 is TGCGCCAGCAGCTTAATCAGCTTGTCTAGCGGGGGAAACAATGAGCAGTTCTTC.